A selection of T cell receptor beta chains follows, all from one sample in a study of CD8 T cells in Susac syndrome. A single record per CDR3 protein comes from TCRdb applying MiXCR to the immunoSEQ multiplex PCR reads. The sample contains 150,000 to 200,000 distinct CDR3 sequences, around 94% of which appear only once. Sequencing used CD4+ T cells from PBMCs. Receptors originate from a human donor in good health. CDR3s include the opening cysteine and the closing phenylalanine or tryptophan. The D gene is left open where the match is weak. The size entry is marked missing in some rows and otherwise reads once, few, many or a size class.

v_call: TRBV20-1
cdr3_length: 17
j_call: TRBJ2-1
d_call: TRBD2
clone_size: NA
cdr3_aa: CSARDLASGGAVNEQFF
cdr3_nt: TGCAGTGCTAGAGATTTGGCTAGCGGGGGGGCTGTCAATGAGCAGTTCTTC

v_call: TRBV20-1
cdr3_length: 13
j_call: TRBJ1-1
d_call: TRBD1
clone_size: once
cdr3_aa: CSAQGQGGTEAFF
cdr3_nt: TGCAGTGCCCAAGGACAGGGCGGGACTGAAGCTTTCTTT

v_call: TRBV4-3
cdr3_length: 18
j_call: TRBJ2-1
d_call: TRBD2
clone_size: NA
cdr3_aa: CASSQGFTGTRRNNEQFF
cdr3_nt: TGCGCCAGCAGCCAAGGGTTTACCGGGACTAGACGTAACAATGAGCAGTTCTTC

v_call: TRBV20-1
cdr3_length: 15
j_call: TRBJ2-5
d_call: TRBD2
clone_size: NA
cdr3_aa: CSATPQRGIQETQYF
cdr3_nt: TGCAGTGCCACGCCCCAGCGGGGGATTCAAGAGACCCAGTACTTC

v_call: TRBV28
cdr3_length: 14
j_call: TRBJ1-6
d_call: NA
clone_size: NA
cdr3_aa: CASSDHGRWSPLHF
cdr3_nt: TGTGCCAGCAGTGACCATGGTAGGTGGTCACCCCTCCACTTT

v_call: TRBV30
cdr3_length: 12
j_call: TRBJ1-2
d_call: NA
clone_size: once
cdr3_aa: CACLRGQKGYTF
cdr3_nt: TGTGCCTGCCTCCGGGGGCAGAAGGGCTACACCTTC

v_call: TRBV12-3/TRBV12-4
cdr3_length: 12
j_call: TRBJ2-7
d_call: NA
clone_size: NA
cdr3_aa: CASRAQGYEQYF
cdr3_nt: TGTGCCAGCAGAGCACAGGGTTACGAGCAGTACTTC

v_call: TRBV9
cdr3_length: 13
j_call: TRBJ1-1
d_call: NA
clone_size: NA
cdr3_aa: CASSVDQSGGAFF
cdr3_nt: TGTGCCAGCAGCGTAGACCAATCCGGCGGAGCTTTCTTT

v_call: TRBV12-3/TRBV12-4
cdr3_length: 14
j_call: TRBJ1-6
d_call: NA
clone_size: few
cdr3_aa: CASSFGQGNSPLHF
cdr3_nt: TGTGCCAGCAGTTTCGGGCAGGGGAATTCACCCCTCCACTTT

v_call: TRBV20-1
cdr3_length: 15
j_call: TRBJ2-4
d_call: TRBD2
clone_size: NA
cdr3_aa: CSASGGAIPKNIQYF
cdr3_nt: TGCAGTGCTAGCGGGGGGGCCATCCCCAAAAACATTCAGTACTTC

v_call: TRBV28
cdr3_length: 17
j_call: TRBJ1-5
d_call: NA
clone_size: once
cdr3_aa: CASREEGRAHVNQPQHF
cdr3_nt: TGTGCCAGCAGGGAAGAGGGCAGGGCCCATGTAAATCAGCCCCAGCATTTT

v_call: TRBV20-1
cdr3_length: 15
j_call: TRBJ1-6
d_call: NA
clone_size: once
cdr3_aa: CSARVGPRPNSPLHF
cdr3_nt: TGCAGTGCTAGGGTGGGGCCAAGACCTAATTCACCCCTCCACTTT

v_call: TRBV27
cdr3_length: 15
j_call: TRBJ2-7
d_call: TRBD1
clone_size: NA
cdr3_aa: CASSLVQGSSYEQYF
cdr3_nt: TGTGCCAGCAGTTTGGTACAGGGGAGCTCCTACGAGCAGTACTTC

v_call: TRBV6-1
cdr3_length: 14
j_call: TRBJ1-2
d_call: TRBD1
clone_size: few
cdr3_aa: CAGTTGAPNYGYTF
cdr3_nt: TGTGCCGGCACCACAGGGGCACCTAACTATGGCTACACCTTC

v_call: TRBV3-1
cdr3_length: 14
j_call: TRBJ1-1
d_call: NA
clone_size: few
cdr3_aa: CASSQAGGNTEAFF
cdr3_nt: TGTGCCAGCAGCCAAGCTGGCGGAAACACTGAAGCTTTCTTT

v_call: TRBV7-9
cdr3_length: 16
j_call: TRBJ2-2
d_call: TRBD1
clone_size: once
cdr3_aa: CASSLRATGVTGELFF
cdr3_nt: TGTGCCAGCAGCTTGCGGGCTACAGGGGTCACCGGGGAGCTGTTTTTT

v_call: TRBV4-3
cdr3_length: 16
j_call: TRBJ2-3
d_call: TRBD2
clone_size: NA
cdr3_aa: CASSQDPTSNTDTQYF
cdr3_nt: TGCGCCAGCAGCCAAGATCCGACTAGCAACACAGATACGCAGTATTTT

v_call: TRBV29-1
cdr3_length: 14
j_call: TRBJ2-7
d_call: NA
clone_size: NA
cdr3_aa: CSIQENRDSYEQYF
cdr3_nt: TGCAGCATACAGGAAAACAGGGATTCCTACGAGCAGTACTTC

v_call: TRBV3-1
cdr3_length: 11
j_call: TRBJ1-1
d_call: NA
clone_size: NA
cdr3_aa: CASRGDFEAFF
cdr3_nt: TGTGCCAGCAGGGGGGACTTTGAAGCTTTCTTT

v_call: TRBV5-4
cdr3_length: 15
j_call: TRBJ2-5
d_call: TRBD1
clone_size: once
cdr3_aa: CASSSTGGGQETQYF
cdr3_nt: TGTGCCAGCAGCTCCACAGGGGGTGGCCAAGAGACCCAGTACTTC

v_call: TRBV5-7
cdr3_length: 13
j_call: TRBJ2-7
d_call: NA
clone_size: NA
cdr3_aa: CASSLELAEEQYF
cdr3_nt: TGTGCCAGCAGCTTGGAACTAGCTGAGGAGCAGTACTTC

v_call: TRBV15
cdr3_length: 16
j_call: TRBJ1-2
d_call: NA
clone_size: NA
cdr3_aa: CATSRDRGDSVYGYTF
cdr3_nt: TGTGCCACCAGCAGAGATCGAGGGGACTCGGTCTATGGCTACACCTTC

v_call: TRBV9
cdr3_length: 14
j_call: TRBJ2-3
d_call: NA
clone_size: NA
cdr3_aa: CASSDQAAGDTQYF
cdr3_nt: TGTGCCAGCAGTGATCAGGCGGCTGGGGATACGCAGTATTTT

v_call: TRBV12-3/TRBV12-4
cdr3_length: 12
j_call: TRBJ2-1
d_call: NA
clone_size: NA
cdr3_aa: CASRSVYNEQFF
cdr3_nt: TGTGCCAGCAGATCGGTCTACAATGAGCAGTTCTTC

v_call: TRBV6-5
cdr3_length: 11
j_call: TRBJ2-5
d_call: TRBD1
clone_size: once
cdr3_aa: CASSYQGTGYF
cdr3_nt: TGTGCCAGCAGTTACCAAGGGACAGGGTACTTC

v_call: TRBV20-1
cdr3_length: 15
j_call: TRBJ2-7
d_call: TRBD2
clone_size: NA
cdr3_aa: CSAREPGLAGYEQYF
cdr3_nt: TGCAGTGCTAGAGAACCGGGACTAGCGGGGTACGAGCAGTACTTC

v_call: TRBV28
cdr3_length: 12
j_call: TRBJ2-7
d_call: TRBD1
clone_size: NA
cdr3_aa: CATSDRAGEQYF
cdr3_nt: TGTGCCACTTCGGACAGGGCGGGTGAGCAGTACTTC

v_call: TRBV7-2
cdr3_length: 14
j_call: TRBJ2-3
d_call: TRBD1
clone_size: NA
cdr3_aa: CASSAGQGTDTQYF
cdr3_nt: TGTGCCAGCAGCGCGGGACAGGGCACAGATACGCAGTATTTT

v_call: TRBV9
cdr3_length: 14
j_call: TRBJ1-2
d_call: NA
clone_size: NA
cdr3_aa: CASSLADENYGYTF
cdr3_nt: TGTGCCAGCAGCCTTGCGGACGAAAACTATGGCTACACCTTC

v_call: TRBV29-1
cdr3_length: 14
j_call: TRBJ1-2
d_call: NA
clone_size: NA
cdr3_aa: CSADGEAGSYGYTF
cdr3_nt: TGCAGCGCCGACGGGGAGGCCGGATCCTATGGCTACACCTTC

v_call: TRBV2
cdr3_length: 13
j_call: TRBJ2-7
d_call: TRBD2
clone_size: few
cdr3_aa: CASSSGLAYEQYF
cdr3_nt: TGTGCCAGCAGTTCGGGACTAGCCTACGAGCAGTACTTC

v_call: TRBV2
cdr3_length: 12
j_call: TRBJ2-7
d_call: NA
clone_size: NA
cdr3_aa: CASSGHSYEQYF
cdr3_nt: TGTGCCAGCTCCGGGCACTCCTACGAGCAGTACTTC

v_call: TRBV4-3
cdr3_length: 15
j_call: TRBJ1-1
d_call: NA
clone_size: NA
cdr3_aa: CASSARPGGDTEAFF
cdr3_nt: TGCGCCAGCAGCGCCCGGCCCGGGGGAGACACTGAAGCTTTCTTT